This T cell receptor (beta chain) was profiled in a study of tumor-infiltrating lymphocytes in primary liver carcinoma. Study-wide background: Productive TCRbeta read yields ran from roughly 3.6 to 7.5 million per sample and were similar between tissues.

In its sample, this clonotype was seen a few times. No antigen is known for it. The length of the CDR3 is 13 residues. Germline V gene sequence: CDR1 SNHLY, CDR2 FYNNEI. V was clipped by 0 bases and J by 7 bases, with 6 bases between them. Blood RNA originated from unsorted whole blood, with germline DNA additionally extracted. Enrolled patients were chronically infected with HBV and treatment-naive. General study findings and limits: Bulk unsorted samples prevented comparison of CD4+ and CD8+ repertoires.

Starting material of roughly 0.45 ug total RNA yielded TCR beta cDNA via a constant-region primer. Each TCR beta library was derived from three nested multiplex PCR rounds that employed slightly modified ARM-PCR. Researchers ran the first two PCR rounds for roughly 11 cycles each with TRBV1-TRBV30 forward primers and a C-beta reverse primer. TCRdb reanalysed the multiplex PCR reads using MiXCR and keeps one entry per CDR3 protein. This sample has about 320,000 distinct CDR3 sequences, with less than 75% found just once. This receptor was identified in a middle-aged man with primary liver carcinoma and hepatitis B virus infection. The rearrangement joins TRBV2 to TRBJ2-2; D is ambiguous. The sample taken for sequencing was peripheral blood. The CDR3 DNA follows: TGTGCCAGCAGTGAAGCGGGCGGCGGGGAGCTGTTTTTT. It is translated as CASSEAGGGELFF.